The present TCR beta chain was sequenced within a study of monozygotic twins with inflammatory bowel disease. The CDR3 is made up of 14 amino acids. Blood samples, whole and unsorted for T cells, yielded the isolated total RNA. Template switching appended UMIs that held a 6-nucleotide sample barcode. Using the 5' RACE reads, TCRdb records one entry per CDR3 protein without DNA. Recorded for this sample: around 230,000 distinct CDR3 sequences. The rearrangement joins TRBV12-3 or TRBV12-4 to TRBJ1-1. The specimen was blood. This TCR derives from a human donor with ulcerative colitis or Crohn's disease, or a healthy co-twin of an affected twin (not recorded which). CDR3 loop: CASSKGFANTEAFF.